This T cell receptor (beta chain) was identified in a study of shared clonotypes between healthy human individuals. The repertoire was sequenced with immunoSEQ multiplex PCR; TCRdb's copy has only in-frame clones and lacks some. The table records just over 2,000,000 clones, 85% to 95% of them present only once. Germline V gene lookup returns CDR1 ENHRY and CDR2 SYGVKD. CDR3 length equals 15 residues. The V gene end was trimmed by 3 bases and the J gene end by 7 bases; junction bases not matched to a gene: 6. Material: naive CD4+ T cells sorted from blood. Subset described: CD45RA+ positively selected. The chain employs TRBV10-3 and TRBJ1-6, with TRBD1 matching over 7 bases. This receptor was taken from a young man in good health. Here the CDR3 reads CAISEAGTANSPLHF. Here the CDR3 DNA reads TGTGCCATCAGTGAAGCCGGGACAGCGAATTCACCCCTCCACTTT.